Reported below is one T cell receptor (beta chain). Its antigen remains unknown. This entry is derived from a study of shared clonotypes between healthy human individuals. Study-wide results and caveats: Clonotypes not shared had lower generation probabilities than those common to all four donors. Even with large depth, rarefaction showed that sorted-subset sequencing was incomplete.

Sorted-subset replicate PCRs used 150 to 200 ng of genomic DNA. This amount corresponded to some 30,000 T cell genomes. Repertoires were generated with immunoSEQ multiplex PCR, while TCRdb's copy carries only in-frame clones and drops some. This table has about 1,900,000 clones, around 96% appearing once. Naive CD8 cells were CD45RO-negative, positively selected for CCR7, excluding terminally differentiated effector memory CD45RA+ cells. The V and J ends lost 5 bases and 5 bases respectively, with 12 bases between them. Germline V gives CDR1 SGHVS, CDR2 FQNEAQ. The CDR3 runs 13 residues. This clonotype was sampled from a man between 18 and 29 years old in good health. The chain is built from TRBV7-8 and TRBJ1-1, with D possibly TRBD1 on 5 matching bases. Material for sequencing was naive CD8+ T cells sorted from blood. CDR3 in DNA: TGTGCCAGCAGCCTGACAGTTTTGACTGAAGCTTTCTTT. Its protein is CASSLTVLTEAFF.